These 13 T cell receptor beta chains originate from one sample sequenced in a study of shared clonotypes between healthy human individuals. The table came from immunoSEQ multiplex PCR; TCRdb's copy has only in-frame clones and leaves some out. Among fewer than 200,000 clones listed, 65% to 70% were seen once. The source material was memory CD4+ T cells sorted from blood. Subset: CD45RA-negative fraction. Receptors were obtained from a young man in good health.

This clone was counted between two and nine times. CDR3 DNA: TGTGCCAGTAGTATAGGTACAGGGATGGAGACCCAGTACTTC. This codes for CASSIGTGMETQYF. The V call is TRBV19, the J call TRBJ2-5, with a weak D call TRBD1 (6 bases). CDR3 length: 14 residues. V was clipped by 1 base and J by 5 bases, with 11 bases between them. In germline, CDR1 is LNHDA, CDR2 SQIVND (reference sequence). Based on the CDR3 plus reference TRBV19 and TRBJ2-5, the full variable domain is DGGITQSPKYLFRKEGQNVTLSCEQNLNHDAMYWYRQDPGQGLRLIYYSQIVNDFQKGDIAEGYSVSREKKESFPLTVTSAQKNPTAFYLCASSIGTGMETQYFGPGTRLLVL.

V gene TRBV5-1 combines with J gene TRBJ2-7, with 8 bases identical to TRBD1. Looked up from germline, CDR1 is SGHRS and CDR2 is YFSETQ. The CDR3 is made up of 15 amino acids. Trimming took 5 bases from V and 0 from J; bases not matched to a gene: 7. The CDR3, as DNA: TGCGCCAGCAGACCGGGACAGGTTAGCTCCTACGAGCAGTACTTC. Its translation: CASRPGQVSSYEQYF. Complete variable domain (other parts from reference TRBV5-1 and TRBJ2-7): KAGVTQTPRYLIKTRGQQVTLSCSPISGHRSVSWYQQTPGQGLQFLFEYFSETQRNKGNFPGRFSGRQFSNSRSEMNVSTLELGDSALYLCASRPGQVSSYEQYFGPGTRLTVT.

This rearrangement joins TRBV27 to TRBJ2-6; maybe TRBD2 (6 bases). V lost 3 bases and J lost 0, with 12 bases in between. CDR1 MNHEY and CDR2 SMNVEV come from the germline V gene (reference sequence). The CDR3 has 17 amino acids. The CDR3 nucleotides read TGTGCCAGCAGTTTCCTGGGGGGTTTCTCTGGGGCCAACGTCCTGACTTTC. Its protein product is CASSFLGGFSGANVLTF.

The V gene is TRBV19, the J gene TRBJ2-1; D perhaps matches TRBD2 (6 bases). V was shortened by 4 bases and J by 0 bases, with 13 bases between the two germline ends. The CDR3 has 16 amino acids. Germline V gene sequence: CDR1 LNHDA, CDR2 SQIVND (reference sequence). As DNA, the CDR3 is TGTGCCAGTAGTACCCCAGCGGGCCGCTCCTACAATGAGCAGTTCTTC. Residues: CASSTPAGRSYNEQFF.

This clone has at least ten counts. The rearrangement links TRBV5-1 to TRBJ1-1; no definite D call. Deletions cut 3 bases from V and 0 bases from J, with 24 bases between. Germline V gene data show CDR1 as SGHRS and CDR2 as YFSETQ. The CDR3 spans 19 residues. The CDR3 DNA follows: TGCGCCAGCAGCTATGGAGGTGTGAGGCAGGCCACTCTGAACACTGAAGCTTTCTTT. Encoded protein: CASSYGGVRQATLNTEAFF.

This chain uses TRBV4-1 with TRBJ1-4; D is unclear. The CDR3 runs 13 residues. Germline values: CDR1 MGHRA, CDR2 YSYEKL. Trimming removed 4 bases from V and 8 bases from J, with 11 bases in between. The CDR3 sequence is CASSRLRGEKLFF. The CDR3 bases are TGCGCCAGCAGCCGTTTAAGAGGAGAAAAACTGTTTTTT.

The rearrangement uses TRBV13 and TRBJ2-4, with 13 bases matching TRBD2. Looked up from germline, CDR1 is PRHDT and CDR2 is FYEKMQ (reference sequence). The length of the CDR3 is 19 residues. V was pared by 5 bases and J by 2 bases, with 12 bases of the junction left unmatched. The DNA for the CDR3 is TGTGCCAGCAGCCTACGACTAGCGGGAGGCCCGGGCTCCAAAAACATTCAGTACTTC. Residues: CASSLRLAGGPGSKNIQYF.

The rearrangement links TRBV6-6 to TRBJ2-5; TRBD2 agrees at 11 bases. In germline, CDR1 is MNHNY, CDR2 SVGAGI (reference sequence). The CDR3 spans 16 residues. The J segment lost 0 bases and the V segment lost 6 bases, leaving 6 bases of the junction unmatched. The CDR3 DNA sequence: TGTGCCAGCAGCCCGGGACTAGCGGCGTACCAAGAGACCCAGTACTTC. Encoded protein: CASSPGLAAYQETQYF.

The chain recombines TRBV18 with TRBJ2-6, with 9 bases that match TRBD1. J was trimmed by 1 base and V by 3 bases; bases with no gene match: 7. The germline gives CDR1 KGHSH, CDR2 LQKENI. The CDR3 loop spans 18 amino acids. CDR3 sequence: CASSPYTGGHSGANVLTF. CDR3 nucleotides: TGTGCCAGCTCACCCTACACAGGGGGCCATTCTGGGGCCAACGTCCTGACTTTC. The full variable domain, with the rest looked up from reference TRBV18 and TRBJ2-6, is NAGVMQNPRHLVRRRGQEARLRCSPMKGHSHVYWYRQLPEEGLKFMVYLQKENIIDESGMPKERFSAEFPKEGPSILRIQQVVRGDSAAYFCASSPYTGGHSGANVLTFGAGSRLTVL.

CDR3 in DNA: TGTGCCAGCGCCGGGTCCGGGAGCTCCTACGAGCAGTACTTC. Translation gives CASAGSGSSYEQYF. The chain couples TRBV2 to TRBJ2-7; a weak D match, TRBD2 (6 bases). The V gene's germline CDR1 is SNHLY and CDR2 FYNNEI. Trimming took off 8 bases at V and 0 bases at J, with 14 bases between the two ends. The CDR3 loop spans 14 amino acids.

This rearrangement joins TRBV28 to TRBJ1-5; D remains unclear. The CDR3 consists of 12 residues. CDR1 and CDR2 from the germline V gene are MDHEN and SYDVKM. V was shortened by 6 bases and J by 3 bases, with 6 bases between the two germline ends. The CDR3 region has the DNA TGTGCCAGCAGACCCCTCAATCAGCCCCAGCATTTT. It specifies CASRPLNQPQHF.

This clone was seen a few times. In DNA, the CDR3 is TGTGCCAGCAGCCTAAAGACAGTTTTGGGGCAGTACTTC. Translating it yields CASSLKTVLGQYF. The genes are TRBV13 and TRBJ2-7; a weak D match, TRBD1 (5 bases). The CDR3 covers 13 residues. Germline-derived CDR1 and CDR2 are PRHDT and FYEKMQ (reference sequence). V lost 5 bases and J 9 bases, leaving 17 bases between the germline ends.

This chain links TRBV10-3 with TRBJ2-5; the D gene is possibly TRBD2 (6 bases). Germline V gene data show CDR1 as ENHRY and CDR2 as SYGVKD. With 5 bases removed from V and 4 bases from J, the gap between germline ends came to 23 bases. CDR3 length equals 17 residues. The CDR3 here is CAISKAPGTPGGETQYF. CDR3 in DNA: TGTGCCATCAGTAAAGCACCGGGGACCCCCGGGGGAGAGACCCAGTACTTC.